The 3 T cell receptor beta chains listed next were all sequenced from one sample in a study of T cell repertoires in cytomegalovirus infection. MiXCR, applied by TCRdb to the reads, yields one record per CDR3 protein. The sample gives about 920,000 distinct CDR3 sequences, approximately 32% of which show up once; roughly an eighth is in the top ten. Which antigens these TCRs recognize remains unknown. The sequences come from cultured CD8+ T cells from PBMCs, collected from culture after CMV antigen stimulation. These TCRs come from a human donor in good health (CMV status not recorded). Some clones in this sample may be carry-over from other donors' samples.

The genes are TRBV10-3 and TRBJ2-1; D is possibly TRBD1 (5 bases). V lost 4 bases to trimming and J lost 7 bases, with 8 bases between them. This CDR3 has 12 residues. Germline-derived CDR1 and CDR2 are ENHRY and SYGVKD. CDR3 nucleotide sequence: TGTGCCATCAGTGGACAGTTAAATGAGCAGTTCTTC. Translated, it gives CAISGQLNEQFF.

This clonotype appeared once. J is TRBJ1-2 and V is TRBV20-1; a possible D gene is TRBD1 (5 bases). Looked up from germline, CDR1 is DFQATT and CDR2 is SNEGSKA (reference sequence). CDR3 size: 16 residues. Trimming cost V 0 bases and J 4 bases, with 18 bases left between them. The CDR3 DNA follows: TGCAGTGCTAGAGATCTTGCGGGCGACAGAAGCTATGGCTACACCTTC. This translates into CSARDLAGDRSYGYTF.

J is TRBJ1-5 and V is TRBV19; 10 bases agree with TRBD1. In germline, CDR1 is LNHDA, CDR2 SQIVND (reference sequence). The CDR3 covers 15 residues. Trimming removed 8 bases from V and 6 bases from J; junction bases left unmatched: 10. The CDR3 spells CASHFGQGVGQPQHF. The DNA for the CDR3 is TGTGCCAGTCATTTCGGACAGGGGGTAGGTCAGCCCCAGCATTTT.